This T cell receptor (beta chain) was sequenced in a study of blood T cell repertoires in COVID-19. Study details: Samples representing acute and convalescent COVID-19 were sourced from the United States, Italy and Spain.

This CDR3 contains 13 residues. V dropped 5 bases and J dropped 1; count of bases not matched to a gene: 1. In germline, CDR1 is SGHTA, CDR2 FQGNSA. In the authors' methods: Amplification from reference gene primers served as the basis for estimated nucleated cell counts. Produced via immunoSEQ multiplex PCR; TCRdb's table is partial and in-frame only. D and trimming come from the DNA, and the V and J calls and clone size come from that table. Altogether 50,000 to 75,000 clones are present, 90% to 95% being singletons, with the ten largest covering around 9.4%. Specimen: peripheral blood. This TCR came from a human donor in a cohort sampled during active COVID-19. The chain uses TRBV7-2 and TRBJ2-5; 7 bases match TRBD1. The CDR3, as DNA: TGTGCCAGCAGCAGACAGGGCCAAGAGACCCAGTACTTC. Translating gives CASSRQGQETQYF.